This T cell receptor (beta chain) was recovered during a study of T cells of healthy individuals. This clonotype was observed many times. Using its own MiXCR run on the 5' RACE reads, TCRdb lists one record per CDR3 protein. The sample yields 35,000 to 45,000 distinct CDR3 sequences, 4.5% seen once. Germline V gene lookup returns CDR1 KGHSH and CDR2 LQKENI. The germline V and J ends were trimmed by 2 bases and 4 bases, with 6 bases remaining between them. The CDR3 is made up of 13 amino acids. The J gene is TRBJ1-5, the V gene TRBV18; no reliable D call. The TCR comes from a human donor in good health. DNA for the CDR3: TGTGCCAGCTCACCAAATTCTAATCAGCCCCAGCATTTT. Its translation is CASSPNSNQPQHF.